A selection of T cell receptor delta chains follows, all from one sample in a study of gamma-delta T cells after stem cell transplantation. TCRdb re-called the RT-PCR reads through CATT. The sample lists about 13,000 delta-chain clones, 30% to 35% occurring once. The source material was gamma-delta T cells. These receptors originate from a human donor. It is not recorded whose cells these are; they may come from a transplant donor. CDR3s include the opening cysteine and the closing phenylalanine or tryptophan. The D gene is left open where the match is weak. Not all rows give a size; the values are once, few, many and, for expanded clones, a class.

>TRDD3|.|TRDV2|TRDJ2
TGTGCCTGTGACCACATCCTGGGGGATACCCCTCTCCTATCTTTGACCGCACAACTCTTCTTT
CACDHILGDTPLLSLTAQLFF
>TRDD3|few|TRDV2|TRDJ1
TGTGCCTGTGACACCGTGGGGGGATACGGCACCGATAAACTCATCTTT
CACDTVGGYGTDKLIF
>TRDD3|.|TRAV29/DV5|TRDJ1
TGTGCAGCAAGCGTTGCTGGGGGGTACACCGATAAACTCATCTTT
CAASVAGGYTDKLIF
>TRDD3|.|TRDV3|TRDJ1
TGTGCCTTCCTACATAAGTGGGGGATCTTCACCGATAAACTCATCTTT
CAFLHKWGIFTDKLIF
>TRDD3|.|TRDV2|TRDJ3
TGTGCCTGTGACACGGTACTGGGGGATATAAGCTCCTGGGACACCCGACAGATGTTTTTC
CACDTVLGDISSWDTRQMFF
>TRDD3|.|TRDV2|TRDJ1
TGTGCCTGTGACACGGAGTGGGGGGATACGACGAAACACACCGATAAACTCATCTTT
CACDTEWGDTTKHTDKLIF
>TRDD3|.|TRDV1|TRDJ1
TGTGCTCTTGGGACTGGGGGGCGTACTGGGGGACCGCTCACCGATAAACTCATCTTT
CALGTGGRTGGPLTDKLIF
>TRDD3|.|TRDV3|TRDJ1
TGTGCCTTCTCGGGGGGGGATACCCCTCCTTGTAAACTCATCTTT
CAFSGGDTPPCKLIF
>.|.|TRDV2|TRDJ3
TGTGCCTGTGACTCCGCTAGAAGGGGGGGCCGATCCTGGGACACCCGAAACATGTTTTTC
CACDSARRGGRSWDTRNMFF
>TRDD3|.|TRDV2|TRDJ3
TGTGCCTGTGACAAGAGACTGGGGACCACCTGGGACACCCGACAGATGTTTTTC
CACDKRLGTTWDTRQMFF
>TRDD3|few|TRDV1|TRDJ1
TGTGCTCTTGGGGAGTACTGGGGGATTTACACCGATAAACTCATCTTT
CALGEYWGIYTDKLIF
>.|.|TRDV2|TRDJ1
TGTGCCTGTGACACCATAGCGGGGGACCAGTACACCGATAAACTCATCTTT
CACDTIAGDQYTDKLIF
>TRDD3|once|TRDV2|TRDJ1
TGTGCCTGTGGAGGGGGCTCTGGGGGCCACCTAACCGATAAACTCATCTTT
CACGGGSGGHLTDKLIF
>TRDD3|few|TRDV1|TRDJ1
TGTGCTCTTGGGGACTCACCAAAGGGAGCCTACGACCTTACTGGGGGATACTTGGGCACCGATAAACTCATCTTT
CALGDSPKGAYDLTGGYLGTDKLIF
>.|.|TRDV3|TRDJ1
TGTGCCTTTAGGTTCCTCACCGATAACCTCATCTTT
CAFRFLTDNLIF
>TRDD3|.|TRDV2|TRDJ3
TGTGCCTGTGACACGTGGACTGGGGGACCCTCCTGGGACACCCGACAGATGTTTTTC
CACDTWTGGPSWDTRQMFF
>TRDD3|.|TRDV1|TRDJ1
TGTGCTCTTGGGGAACGGGCCTCCCCCACTGGGGGATCAGCGTACACCGATAAACTCATCTTT
CALGERASPTGGSAYTDKLIF
>TRDD3|.|TRDV2|TRDJ1
TGTGCCTGTGATCGTACTGGGGGATACGCCGCCGATAAACTCATCTTT
CACDRTGGYAADKLIF
>.|.|TRDV1|TRDJ1
TGTGCTCTGGGCGGGGCTCCTGTCGTAAGTATGTACACCGATAAACTCATCTTT
CALGGAPVVSMYTDKLIF
>TRDD3|.|TRDV3|TRDJ1
TGTGCCTTTGCGAAGCACCGATTTAACATGGGGGATACGTCCGATCCGATTAAACTCATCTTT
CAFAKHRFNMGDTSDPIKLIF
>TRDD3|.|TRDV3|TRDJ1
TGTGCCCCCTGGTGGCTCCTTTACTGGGGGATACACGGTTCCGATAAACTCATCTTT
CAPWWLLYWGIHGSDKLIF
>TRDD3|.|TRDV3|TRDJ1
TGTGCCTACTCCCTTCCGGACGTACTGGGGGATACCGATAAACTCATCTTT
CAYSLPDVLGDTDKLIF
>TRDD3|.|TRDV2|TRDJ3
TGTGCCTGTGACACCGGTACTGGGGCCAGCTCCTGGGACACCCGAAAGATGTTTTTC
CACDTGTGASSWDTRKMFF
>TRDD3|few|TRDV2|TRDJ3
TGTGCCTGTGACCCACTACTGGGGGATACCCGGGACACCCGACAGATGTTTTTC
CACDPLLGDTRDTRQMFF
>.|.|TRDV2|TRDJ3
TGTGCCTGTGACAAAGTACTGGGCAGCTCCTGGGACACCCGACAGATGTTCTTC
CACDKVLGSSWDTRQMFF
>TRDD3|.|TRDV2|TRDJ2
TGTGCCTGTGACCCAAGGGGGGATAACGGGGCACAACTCTTCTTT
CACDPRGDNGAQLFF
>TRDD3|few|TRDV2|TRDJ1
TGTGCCTGTGAAAGGGGTGGAGGGGATACGTCCGATAAACTCATCTTT
CACERGGGDTSDKLIF
>.|.|TRDV2|TRDJ1
TGTGCCTGTGACACCGACGGCGTGCTGGGACCCCTCTACACCGATAAACTCATCTTT
CACDTDGVLGPLYTDKLIF
>TRDD3|few|TRDV1|TRDJ1
TGTGCTCTTGGGGAAGTTACTCCTCCCCAGCTATATGTGGGGGATACCGATAAACTCATCTTT
CALGEVTPPQLYVGDTDKLIF
>TRDD3|.|TRDV1|TRDJ1
TGTGCTGTTGGGGAATTTTCCTACCTGCGGGGATACGTGGATAAACTCATCTTT
CAVGEFSYLRGYVDKLIF
>TRDD3|once|TRDV2|TRDJ3
TGTGCCTGTGAACTGGGGGATGACCGTTCCTTGTACACCCTACAGATGTTTTTC
CACELGDDRSLYTLQMFF
>.|few|TRDV1|TRDJ1
TGTGCTCTTGGGTCTCCATTCCCCGAGCGAGCCTGGGTGGGGGCCCTTGGGACCGATAAACTCATCTTT
CALGSPFPERAWVGALGTDKLIF
>TRDD3|few|TRDV3|TRDJ3
TGTGCCTTTTCACGCCCGGCAAGGACTGGGGATACCGGGGACACCCGACAGATGTTTTTC
CAFSRPARTGDTGDTRQMFF
>.|.|TRAV29/DV5|TRDJ1
TGTGCAGCAAGCGCGGCCCAGAGTAACATCGTACTTCCTTGGTATAGGAACACCGATAAACTCATCTTT
CAASAAQSNIVLPWYRNTDKLIF
>.|.|TRDV1|TRDJ3
TGTGCTCTTGGGGAACTGGGGGACTACAGCTCCTGGGACACCCGACAGATGTTTTTC
CALGELGDYSSWDTRQMFF
>TRDD3|.|TRAV29/DV5|TRDJ3
TGTGCAGCAAGCGCGGGGTGGGGGATACCGGAAAGTTCCTGGGACACCCGACAGATGTTTTTC
CAASAGWGIPESSWDTRQMFF
>.|.|TRDV2|TRDJ3
TGTGCCTGTGACCAGCTACTCTACGTCTCCTGGGACACCCGACAGATGTTTTTC
CACDQLLYVSWDTRQMFF
>.|.|TRDV2|TRDJ1
TGTGCCTGTGACTTTTACCCCGATCAACTCATCTTT
CACDFYPDQLIF
>TRDD3|.|TRDV3|TRDJ1
TGTGCCTTTAATAGGAAAGAAGCAAGGGGGGGATCACACACCGATAAACTCATCTTT
CAFNRKEARGGSHTDKLIF
>.|.|TRDV1|TRDJ1
TGTGCTCTTGGGGAACCTAACTACGCTGGGGATCTACACGATAAACTCATCTTT
CALGEPNYAGDLHDKLIF
>.|few|TRDV2|TRDJ1
TGTGCCTGTGTAAAGGGATACACCGATAAACTCATCTTT
CACVKGYTDKLIF
>TRDD3|few|TRDV3|TRDJ1
TGTGCCTTTATGGTCTCGGAGAGCTGTGGGGCTGGGGGATACCACACCGATAAACTCATCTTT
CAFMVSESCGAGGYHTDKLIF
>.|few|TRAV29/DV5|TRDJ1
TGTGCAGCAAGCGCGACTGGGAGCGGACCCGATAAACTCATCTTT
CAASATGSGPDKLIF
>.|.|TRAV29/DV5|TRDJ1
TGTGCAGCAAGCGTTCTTCCTACAGAGGCGCCTGGAGGGGATACGATACAACTCATCTTT
CAASVLPTEAPGGDTIQLIF
>TRDD3|few|TRDV1|TRDJ3
TGTGCTCTTGGCATGAGGGGGATACTGGATTGGGACACCCGACAGATGTTTTTC
CALGMRGILDWDTRQMFF
>.|.|TRDV2|TRDJ1
TGTGCCTGTGACACCGAGAGGTTGCGGCTTTACACCGATAAACTCATCTTT
CACDTERLRLYTDKLIF
>.|few|TRDV3|TRDJ1
TGTGCCTTTATTTGGAAGCGTCTGCTCCTGGGAGACACCGATAAACTCATCTTT
CAFIWKRLLLGDTDKLIF
>TRDD3|few|TRDV3|TRDJ1
TGTGCCTTTTCCAGCGAGCTGACTGGGGGACCACCTTGTTCCGATAAACTCATCTTT
CAFSSELTGGPPCSDKLIF
>TRDD3|few|TRDV1|TRDJ1
TGTGCTCTTGGGGAAGGCCTTAACTGGGGGATGGGAGGACTCATCTTT
CALGEGLNWGMGGLIF
>TRDD3|few|TRDV2|TRDJ2
TGTGCCTGTGACAGTAGGACTGGGGGATACTTGACAGCACAACTCTTCTTT
CACDSRTGGYLTAQLFF
>.|.|TRDV1|TRDJ1
TGTGCTCTTGGGGAACTTAGGACCTTCCTACGGGCTGGGGGACCCACCGATAAACTCATCTTT
CALGELRTFLRAGGPTDKLIF
>.|.|TRDV1|TRDJ1
TGTGCTCTTGGGGAAACATCCTACTCCCAGATTACCGATAAACTCATCTTT
CALGETSYSQITDKLIF
>.|few|TRDV1|TRDJ1
TGTGCTCTTGGGGGATTTCTTCTGGGTTTAGAGGAACTCATCTTT
CALGGFLLGLEELIF